The 23 T cell receptor beta chains below come from one sample, sequenced in a study of post-analysis software for immune sequencing data. Unique molecular identifiers were carried by the TCR beta cDNA libraries. Using its own MiXCR run on the PCR reads, TCRdb lists one record per CDR3 protein. This sample has fewer than 850,000 distinct CDR3 sequences, with roughly 27% found just once. These TCRs' antigens remain unknown. Study outcomes and limitations: When patients were compared with controls, about 5 TRBV segments were more frequent, TRBV5-6, TRBV5-1 and TRBV20-1 among them.

The sequencing input was blood. The receptors here all came from a girl aged 10-17 years with multiple sclerosis.

This clonotype was seen only a few times. The chain recombines TRBV9 with TRBJ2-1; 7 positions match TRBD2. CDR3 length: 16 amino acids. V lost 0 bases and J lost 0; bases outside the gene matches: 3. Germline V gene lookup returns CDR1 SGDLS and CDR2 YYNGEE. The CDR3 loop is CASSVVTGGSYNEQFF. Written as DNA, the CDR3 is TGTGCCAGCAGCGTAGTAACGGGGGGCTCCTACAATGAGCAGTTCTTC.

The chain couples TRBV7-2 to TRBJ1-4; D is ambiguous. The germline V gene encodes CDR1 SGHTA and CDR2 FQGNSA. The CDR3 is 14 residues long. V lost 5 bases and J lost 0, with 7 bases in between. CDR3 residues: CASSPGTTNEKLFF. CDR3 nucleotides: TGTGCCAGCAGCCCTGGGACAACTAATGAAAAACTGTTTTTT.

The chain links TRBV5-1 to TRBJ2-1, with D possibly matching TRBD2 (5 bases). From germline, CDR1 is SGHRS and CDR2 YFSETQ. The V gene lost 1 base and the J gene lost 5 bases, with 10 bases spanning the gap. The CDR3 extends over 14 amino acids. Here the CDR3 DNA reads TGCGCCAGCAGCTTGTCGGGGTGGGACAATGAGCAGTTCTTC. Translation: CASSLSGWDNEQFF.

This clonotype was found a few times. The chain carries TRBV24-1 and TRBJ1-2; no clear D. Germline V lookup: CDR1 KGHDR, CDR2 SFDVKD. The CDR3 is 12 amino acids. Trimming removed 3 bases at V and 3 bases at J, with 4 bases between. CDR3 in DNA: TGTGCCACCAGTGATGGGGACTATGGCTACACCTTC. Protein product: CATSDGDYGYTF.

The rearrangement joins TRBV29-1 to TRBJ2-4, with 9 nucleotides matching TRBD1. The germline V gene encodes CDR1 SQVTM and CDR2 ANQGSEA. V trimming: 8 bases; J trimming: 4 bases; junction bases outside the gene matches: 6. The CDR3 has 13 residues. Here the CDR3 reads CSSRDRVKNIQYF. As DNA, the CDR3 is TGCAGCTCACGGGACAGGGTTAAAAACATTCAGTACTTC.

This clonotype was detected ten times or more. V gene TRBV5-1 combines with J gene TRBJ1-1; D call uncertain. The CDR3 has 13 residues. The V end lost 4 bases, the J end lost 0 bases, and 7 bases lay between the germline ends. Germline loops: CDR1 SGHRS, CDR2 YFSETQ. The DNA of the CDR3 is TGCGCCAGCAGCCGCGACTTGAACACTGAAGCTTTCTTT. Its translation: CASSRDLNTEAFF.

This clonotype was found a few times. The V gene is TRBV20-1, the J gene TRBJ1-2, with D possibly TRBD1 on 5 matching bases. The CDR3 consists of 13 residues. CDR1 is DFQATT and CDR2 is SNEGSKA in the germline V gene (reference sequence). V shed 3 bases and J shed 7 bases, with 15 bases lying between them. CDR3 coding DNA: TGCAGTGCTAGTTTGCAGGGATCAGGTGGCTACACCTTC. Translation gives CSASLQGSGGYTF.

The chain couples TRBV29-1 to TRBJ1-2; possibly TRBD1 for D (6 bases). This CDR3 has 14 amino acids. CDR1 and CDR2 from the germline V gene are SQVTM and ANQGSEA. The V end was cut by 1 base, the J end by 13 bases, with 22 bases between. The CDR3 coding sequence is TGCAGCGTTGAAGGGTTGGGGGCGCCTAGCCGAGGCACCTTC. It is translated as CSVEGLGAPSRGTF.

Ten or more counts support this clonotype. The chain employs TRBV7-6 and TRBJ2-7, with TRBD2 identical over 9 bases. J gave up 2 bases and V 1 base, and 6 bases lay outside the gene matches. This CDR3 has 16 amino acids. Looked up from germline, CDR1 is SGHVS and CDR2 is FNYEAQ. For the CDR3, the DNA is TGTGCCAGCAGCTTAGGGGGACTAGCTTTGCCCTACGAGCAGTACTTC. Translating it yields CASSLGGLALPYEQYF.

On this clonotype: A read error may produce the germline difference seen at one junction end. This sequence joins TRBV29-1 and TRBJ2-3; no reliable D call. The germline gives CDR1 SQVTM, CDR2 ANQGSEA. This CDR3 is 13 amino acids long. CDR3 loop: CSAEDRLTDTQYF. CDR3 bases: TGCAGCGCTGAAGATCGGTTGACGGATACGCAGTATTTT.

This clonotype has more than one count but fewer than ten. The V call is TRBV2, the J call TRBJ2-3; D gene unclear. CDR3 length: 15 residues. Germline V gene data show CDR1 as SNHLY and CDR2 as FYNNEI. The V end was cut by 4 bases, the J end by 2 bases, with 13 bases between. The CDR3 here is CASSVGSSYTDTQYF. Here the CDR3 DNA reads TGTGCCAGCAGTGTCGGGTCCTCTTACACAGATACGCAGTATTTT.

This clonotype was counted only a few times. DNA of the CDR3: TGTGCCAGCAGCCAAGACGCAAACCAGGGGGCAGGGACCCAGTACTTC. This encodes CASSQDANQGAGTQYF. The chain has TRBV4-2 and TRBJ2-5, with 8 bases matching TRBD1. V gave up 0 bases and J gave up 7 bases; unmatched junction bases: 10. The CDR3 is 16 amino acids. CDR1 is LGHNA and CDR2 is YNFKEQ in the germline V gene.

This clonotype appeared many times. The chain is built from TRBV15 and TRBJ2-5, with D perhaps TRBD1 (5 bases). The CDR3 contains 16 residues. Trimming shortened V by 3 bases and J by 2 bases, and 16 bases separated the two germline ends. In germline, CDR1 is LNHNV, CDR2 YYDKDF (reference sequence). The CDR3 loop is CATSRAQYRQQETQYF. The DNA of the CDR3 is TGTGCCACCAGCAGGGCTCAGTACCGACAGCAAGAGACCCAGTACTTC.

The rearrangement joins TRBV6-5 to TRBJ1-1, with D possibly TRBD1 on 5 matching bases. Trimming shortened V by 5 bases and J by 11 bases, and 12 bases separated the two germline ends. This CDR3 spans 11 amino acids. CDR1 MNHEY and CDR2 SVGAGI come from the germline V gene. The CDR3 DNA sequence: TGTGCCAGCAGTGGTAGGACATCGGCTTTCTTT. It specifies CASSGRTSAFF.

The chain's CDR3 is CASSYSGIGASSYNEQFF. The CDR3 region has the DNA TGTGCCAGCAGTTACTCGGGTATCGGGGCTAGCTCCTACAATGAGCAGTTCTTC. The chain joins TRBV6-2 or TRBV6-3 to TRBJ2-1; the D gene could be TRBD1 or TRBD2 (5 bases each). V was pared by 0 bases and J by 0 bases, with 15 bases between. The CDR3 has 18 amino acids. Germline CDR1 reads MNHEY; CDR2 reads SVGEGT.

The genes are TRBV24-1 and TRBJ2-7; 8 bases agree with TRBD1. The J call may be mistaken, given a closer DNA end match to TRBJ2-4. CDR3 size: 16 residues. Per the germline V gene, CDR1 is KGHDR and CDR2 is SFDVKD. The CDR3 DNA sequence: TGTGCCACCAGTGATCCCTACAGGGGGGACAAAAACATTCAGTACTTC. This codes for CATSDPYRGDKNIQYF.

The DNA of the CDR3 is TGCAGTGCTAGAGAGTCCTGGACAGACCTCTTAAACTATGGCTACACCTTC. Residues: CSARESWTDLLNYGYTF. This rearrangement joins TRBV20-1 to TRBJ1-2; tentative D call: TRBD1 (6 bases). The CDR3 runs to 17 residues. Germline V gives CDR1 DFQATT, CDR2 SNEGSKA (reference sequence). V shed 0 bases and J shed 2 bases, with 19 bases lying between them.

The V and J genes are TRBV20-1 and TRBJ1-1; D perhaps matches TRBD1 (6 bases). The CDR3 contains 11 residues. In germline, CDR1 is DFQATT, CDR2 SNEGSKA (reference sequence). Trimming removed 5 bases from V and 3 bases from J, with 7 bases in between. CDR3 bases: TGCAGTGCTCGGGGGCACACTGAAGCTTTCTTT. It is translated as CSARGHTEAFF.

The rearrangement joins TRBV20-1 to TRBJ2-1; no definite D call. Per the germline V gene, CDR1 is DFQATT and CDR2 is SNEGSKA (reference sequence). The CDR3 spans 16 residues. Trimming left V 1 base short and J 2 bases short, with 15 bases between. The CDR3 region is CSARGHNLPAYNEQFF. The CDR3 DNA is TGCAGTGCTAGAGGACACAACCTACCGGCCTACAATGAGCAGTTCTTC.

This clonotype occurred a few times. For the CDR3, the DNA is TGTGCCAGCAGTTTTCAGCAGCAAGAGACCCAGTACTTC. It codes for CASSFQQQETQYF. The V gene is TRBV12-3 or TRBV12-4, the J gene TRBJ2-5; D not certain. This CDR3 region has 13 residues. V lost 3 bases, J lost 2 bases, and 7 bases lay in between.

V and J are TRBV20-1 and TRBJ2-7; no definite D call. This CDR3 has 12 amino acids. Trimming removed 5 bases from V and 5 bases from J, with 13 bases in between. Germline V gene sequence: CDR1 DFQATT, CDR2 SNEGSKA (reference sequence). As DNA, the CDR3 is TGCAGTGCTCTAGGGCCCTCGGACGAGCAGTACTTC. Amino acid sequence: CSALGPSDEQYF.

The sample holds many counts of this clonotype. The chain couples TRBV15 to TRBJ2-4, with D possibly called TRBD1 or TRBD2 (6 bases each). From germline, CDR1 is LNHNV and CDR2 YYDKDF (reference sequence). Trimming shortened V by 1 base and J by 7 bases, and 14 bases separated the two germline ends. This CDR3 spans 15 amino acids. This CDR3 is CATSRARGDGNIQYF. The CDR3 coding sequence is TGTGCCACCAGCAGAGCAAGGGGGGATGGGAACATTCAGTACTTC.

This clonotype has more than one count but fewer than ten. The gene calls are TRBV29-1 and TRBJ2-3, with a weak D call TRBD2 (5 bases). Germline V gene lookup returns CDR1 SQVTM and CDR2 ANQGSEA. Trimming left V 3 bases short and J 4 bases short, with 11 bases between. The CDR3 runs to 13 residues. CDR3 DNA sequence: TGCAGCGTTGAGCGACGGGGAGCAGATACGCAGTATTTT. It translates to CSVERRGADTQYF.